One and the same sample provided the 30 T cell receptor beta chains below, sequenced in a study of cytomegalovirus exposure and HLA in healthy donors. Use of 60 Vbeta and 13 Jbeta primers characterized the PCR. Repertoires were generated with immunoSEQ multiplex PCR, while TCRdb's copy carries only in-frame clones and drops some. Of about 89,000 clones detected, about nine tenths appear once; the ten largest clones hold roughly 9%. Source material: PBMCs. These receptors came from a man aged 25 to 40 in good health and CMV-seropositive.

The rearrangement uses TRBV4-1 and TRBJ1-2, with D possibly being TRBD1 (5 bases). Trimming took 0 bases from V and 8 from J, leaving 13 bases between them. The CDR3 covers 14 residues. Germline-derived CDR1 and CDR2 are MGHRA and YSYEKL. CDR3 nucleotides: TGCGCCAGCAGCCAAGACAGGGAATACTCCGGCTACACCTTC. It is translated as CASSQDREYSGYTF.

J is TRBJ1-2 and V is TRBV19, with a weak D call TRBD1 (6 bases). The CDR3 extends over 15 amino acids. Germline V gene data show CDR1 as LNHDA and CDR2 as SQIVND (reference sequence). V was trimmed by 4 bases and J by 0 bases, leaving 12 bases between them. The DNA of the CDR3 is TGTGCCAGTAGTACCAAGGACAGCCCTAACTATGGCTACACCTTC. It translates to CASSTKDSPNYGYTF.

The CDR3 loop reads CASSREGLETQYF. CDR3 nucleotides: TGTGCCAGCTCACGGGAGGGGCTAGAGACCCAGTACTTC. The chain combines TRBV18 with TRBJ2-5; 7 nucleotides match TRBD2. Germline CDR1 reads KGHSH; CDR2 reads LQKENI. This CDR3 spans 13 amino acids. The J segment lost 4 bases and the V segment lost 4 bases, leaving 3 bases of the junction unmatched. Filled out from reference TRBV18 and TRBJ2-5, the complete variable domain reads NAGVMQNPRHLVRRRGQEARLRCSPMKGHSHVYWYRQLPEEGLKFMVYLQKENIIDESGMPKERFSAEFPKEGPSILRIQQVVRGDSAAYFCASSREGLETQYFGPGTRLLVL.

This clone is a singleton in its sample. Sequence at one end of the junction differs from germline and may be a read error. V and J are TRBV25-1 and TRBJ2-1, with D maybe TRBD1 (5 bases). CDR3 length: 15 amino acids. Germline V gene sequence: CDR1 MGHDK, CDR2 SYGVNS. In DNA, the CDR3 is TGTGCCAGCAGTGAGCCAGGGTCCTCCGACAATGAGCAGTTCTTC. It is translated as CASSEPGSSDNEQFF.

This clone showed up just a few times. This chain uses TRBV5-4 with TRBJ2-3, with 9 bases aligning to TRBD2. Looked up from germline, CDR1 is SGHNT and CDR2 is YYREEE (reference sequence). The trim removed 1 base at V and 3 bases at J, leaving 6 bases unmatched. There are 16 residues in the CDR3. This chain's CDR3 is CASSLQASGTTDTQYF. CDR3 DNA sequence: TGTGCCAGCAGCTTGCAAGCTAGCGGGACTACAGATACGCAGTATTTT. The variable domain in full, completed from reference TRBV5-4 and TRBJ2-3, reads ETGVTQSPTHLIKTRGQQVTLRCSSQSGHNTVSWYQQALGQGPQFIFQYYREEENGRGNFPPRFSGLQFPNYSSELNVNALELDDSALYLCASSLQASGTTDTQYFGPGTRLTVL.

The CDR3 reads CASSLPVPTGTDPTSPLHF. The CDR3 DNA reads TGTGCCAGCAGCCTCCCAGTCCCCACCGGGACAGATCCTACTTCACCCCTCCACTTT. The V and J genes are TRBV6-9 and TRBJ1-6; 7 bases are shared with TRBD1. The V and J ends lost 6 bases and 9 bases, in that order; junction bases with no gene match: 23. In germline, CDR1 is MNHGY, CDR2 SVAAGI. CDR3 length: 19 amino acids.

The chain employs TRBV27 and TRBJ2-1; D perhaps matches TRBD2 (5 bases). The CDR3 consists of 15 residues. Germline CDR1 and CDR2: MNHEY and SMNVEV (reference sequence). V dropped 6 bases and J dropped 0 bases, with 12 bases sitting between them. CDR3 amino acids: CASRLAGSSYNEQFF. CDR3 DNA sequence: TGTGCCAGCAGACTGGCGGGCTCCTCCTACAATGAGCAGTTCTTC.

This clone was recorded a few times. The chain uses TRBV19 and TRBJ2-3, with a weak D call TRBD1 (5 bases). The CDR3 covers 14 residues. V lost 6 bases, J lost 0 bases, and 10 bases lay in between. The V gene's germline CDR1 is LNHDA and CDR2 SQIVND (reference sequence). As DNA, the CDR3 is TGTGCCAGTAGCCCGAGACAGAGCACAGATACGCAGTATTTT. Translating gives CASSPRQSTDTQYF.

The J gene is TRBJ1-5, the V gene TRBV4-1, with a possible D match to TRBD1 (5 bases). The CDR3 covers 16 residues. The germline gives CDR1 MGHRA, CDR2 YSYEKL. With 1 base removed from V and 5 bases from J, the gap between germline ends came to 15 bases. The CDR3, as DNA: TGCGCCAGCAGCCAAGTACAGGTTTTCAGGTATCAGCCCCAGCATTTT. It encodes CASSQVQVFRYQPQHF.

The V and J genes are TRBV6-5 and TRBJ1-5; 7 positions agree with TRBD1. This CDR3 has 14 amino acids. V lost 5 bases and J lost 5; bases outside the gene matches: 6. The germline V gene encodes CDR1 MNHEY and CDR2 SVGAGI. The CDR3 bases are TGTGCCAGCAGTCAGAACAGGGGAGATCAGCCCCAGCATTTT. It codes for CASSQNRGDQPQHF.

A few counts support this clone. The chain recombines TRBV5-6 with TRBJ1-4; D not resolved. The V gene's germline CDR1 is SGHDT and CDR2 YYEEEE. Trimming cost V 0 bases and J 0 bases, with 6 bases left between them. The CDR3 loop spans 15 amino acids. The CDR3 region is CASSLAGATNEKLFF. As DNA, the CDR3 is TGTGCCAGCAGCTTGGCTGGAGCAACTAATGAAAAACTGTTTTTT.

The chain is built from TRBV28 and TRBJ2-7; tentatively, D is TRBD1 (6 bases). V was pared by 3 bases and J by 1 base, with 10 bases between. The CDR3 spans 14 residues. Germline CDR1 and CDR2: MDHEN and SYDVKM. CDR3 nucleotides: TGTGCCAGCAGTTTCGCCGGACAGTCCTACGAGCAGTACTTC. Translated: CASSFAGQSYEQYF.

V gene TRBV5-1 combines with J gene TRBJ2-7; D perhaps matches TRBD2 (7 bases). The CDR3 covers 19 residues. V lost 0 bases and J lost 2, with 24 bases in between. Germline assignment: CDR1 SGHRS and CDR2 YFSETQ. The CDR3 protein is CASSLAFGAGATNTYEQYF. CDR3 sequence (DNA): TGCGCCAGCAGCTTGGCCTTTGGGGCGGGGGCTACCAACACCTACGAGCAGTACTTC.

CDR3 region: CASSFRRESYEQYF. The CDR3 nucleotides read TGTGCCAGCAGCTTTCGGCGGGAGTCCTACGAGCAGTACTTC. The V call is TRBV7-2, the J call TRBJ2-5, with 7 bases identical to TRBD2. The J call may not be correct, given that the DNA end is closer to TRBJ2-7. CDR1 SGHTA and CDR2 FQGNSA come from the germline V gene. The CDR3 loop spans 14 amino acids.

The DNA of the CDR3 is TGTGCCAGCAGCCCTACAGGTTACACTGAAGCTTTCTTT. Protein product: CASSPTGYTEAFF. This chain links TRBV7-6 with TRBJ1-1; tentatively, D is TRBD1 (5 bases). Germline-derived CDR1 and CDR2 are SGHVS and FNYEAQ. V was cut by 5 bases and J by 3 bases, with 10 bases left in between. This CDR3 comprises 13 residues.

This chain connects TRBV28 to TRBJ2-6, with D possibly matching TRBD1 (9 bases). This CDR3 is 18 amino acids long. Between the trimmed V and J ends, which lost 6 bases and 0 bases, there was a span of 18 bases. Germline lookup yields CDR1 MDHEN and CDR2 SYDVKM. CDR3 coding DNA: TGTGCCAGCAGCCGGGGGGGACAGGGATTCTCTGGGGCCAACGTCCTGACTTTC. Residues: CASSRGGQGFSGANVLTF.

The chain combines TRBV6-6 with TRBJ2-1, with D perhaps TRBD1 (6 bases). CDR1 MNHNY and CDR2 SVGAGI come from the germline V gene (reference sequence). V lost 4 bases, J lost 7 bases, and 8 bases lay in between. The CDR3 totals 12 residues. CDR3 in amino acids: CASSFQGNEQFF. The CDR3 DNA reads TGTGCCAGCAGTTTCCAGGGGAATGAGCAGTTCTTC.

This clone appeared once. V and J are TRBV18 and TRBJ2-2; weak D call: TRBD1 (6 bases). V was shortened by 2 bases and J by 3 bases, with 10 bases between the two germline ends. The germline V gene has CDR1 KGHSH and CDR2 LQKENI. This CDR3 has 15 residues. The CDR3 coding sequence is TGTGCCAGCTCACCAAAGGCAGGGGACACCGGGGAGCTGTTTTTT. This encodes CASSPKAGDTGELFF. The full variable domain, completed using reference TRBV18 and TRBJ2-2, is NAGVMQNPRHLVRRRGQEARLRCSPMKGHSHVYWYRQLPEEGLKFMVYLQKENIIDESGMPKERFSAEFPKEGPSILRIQQVVRGDSAAYFCASSPKAGDTGELFFGEGSRLTVL.

The chain uses TRBV6-4 and TRBJ1-5; D is unclear. Trimming left V 3 bases short and J 5 bases short, with 17 bases between. This CDR3 region has 16 residues. CDR1 and CDR2 (germline): MRHNA, SNTAGT. CDR3 region: CASSDGRAHGDQPQHF. CDR3 sequence (DNA): TGTGCCAGCAGTGATGGGAGGGCCCACGGGGATCAGCCCCAGCATTTT.

The chain combines TRBV30 with TRBJ2-2; TRBD1 agrees at 8 bases. Germline V gives CDR1 GTSNPN, CDR2 SVGIG (reference sequence). V lost 6 bases to trimming and J lost 4 bases; unmatched junction nucleotides: 7. The CDR3 contains 14 residues. CDR3 sequence (DNA): TGTGCCTGCCGCCGGACAGGGTTCACCGGGGAGCTGTTTTTT. It is translated as CACRRTGFTGELFF.

The chain has TRBV11-3 and TRBJ2-1, with a tentative D call TRBD2 (6 bases). From germline, CDR1 is SGHNT and CDR2 YENEEA. The CDR3 has 15 amino acids. V was cut by 1 base and J by 6 bases, with 13 bases left in between. This CDR3 reads CASSLGGGSGNEQFF. In nucleotides, the CDR3 is TGTGCCAGCAGCTTAGGGGGAGGAAGCGGCAATGAGCAGTTCTTC.

The V call is TRBV6-5, the J call TRBJ2-7, with a weak D call TRBD1 (6 bases). CDR1 and CDR2 (germline): MNHEY, SVGAGI. The CDR3 consists of 13 residues. V lost 5 bases, J lost 3 bases, and 11 bases lay in between. The CDR3 loop is CASSPGQNYEQYF. The CDR3 DNA is TGTGCCAGCAGTCCCGGACAGAACTACGAGCAGTACTTC.

This rearrangement joins TRBV11-2 to TRBJ2-7, with 9 bases aligning to TRBD1. V dropped 4 bases and J dropped 0; count of bases not matched to a gene: 4. Per germline, CDR1 SGHAT and CDR2 FQNNGV. This CDR3 has 15 residues. The CDR3 region has the DNA TGTGCCAGCAGCTGGGGGACAGGGAGCTCCTACGAGCAGTACTTC. Translation: CASSWGTGSSYEQYF. The whole variable domain, remainder taken from reference TRBV11-2 and TRBJ2-7, is EAGVAQSPRYKIIEKRQSVAFWCNPISGHATLYWYQQILGQGPKLLIQFQNNGVVDDSQLPKDRFSAERLKGVDSTLKIQPAKLEDSAVYLCASSWGTGSSYEQYFGPGTRLTVT.

The genes are TRBV28 and TRBJ2-7; tentative D call: TRBD1 (6 bases). V was shortened by 6 bases and J by 5 bases, with 17 bases between the two germline ends. The CDR3 covers 14 residues. In germline, CDR1 is MDHEN, CDR2 SYDVKM. CDR3 sequence: CASSPSGGPNEQYF. The CDR3 DNA sequence: TGTGCCAGCAGCCCCTCTGGGGGCCCAAACGAGCAGTACTTC.

The J gene is TRBJ2-7, the V gene TRBV5-6; 8 bases line up with TRBD1. The CDR3 runs 13 residues. Germline CDR1 SGHDT, CDR2 YYEEEE. The J segment lost 6 bases and the V segment lost 4 bases, leaving 6 bases of the junction unmatched. The CDR3 region is CASSPQGASEQYF. Written as DNA, the CDR3 is TGTGCCAGCAGCCCGCAGGGGGCGAGCGAGCAGTACTTC.

J is TRBJ1-1 and V is TRBV27, with D perhaps TRBD1 (6 bases). CDR1 and CDR2 (germline): MNHEY, SMNVEV (reference sequence). CDR3 length equals 14 residues. V was pared by 2 bases and J by 0 bases, with 7 bases between. The CDR3 nucleotides read TGTGCCAGCAGTTTAGCAGGGGTGAACACTGAAGCTTTCTTT. This translates into CASSLAGVNTEAFF.

V usage is TRBV10-3 and J usage is TRBJ1-2; the match to TRBD1 covers 7 bases. CDR3 length: 13 amino acids. V was clipped by 7 bases and J by 4 bases; unmatched bases: 6. Germline CDR1 ENHRY, CDR2 SYGVKD. DNA for the CDR3: TGTGCCATCACAGGACAGGAGGGCTATGGCTACACCTTC. This encodes CAITGQEGYGYTF.

The chain employs TRBV6-1 and TRBJ1-1; D is perhaps TRBD1 (6 bases). The CDR3 is 14 amino acids. Trimming took 5 bases from V and 5 from J, leaving 15 bases between them. Per the germline V gene, CDR1 is MNHNS and CDR2 is SASEGT. In DNA, the CDR3 is TGTGCCAGCAGTTTAACAGGGTACGTAACTGAAGCTTTCTTT. It encodes CASSLTGYVTEAFF.

The genes are TRBV27 and TRBJ1-5; D unresolved. The germline V and J ends were trimmed by 3 bases and 7 bases, with 10 bases remaining between them. Germline loops: CDR1 MNHEY, CDR2 SMNVEV (reference sequence). CDR3 length: 13 amino acids. The CDR3 protein is CASSFQVGQPQHF. The DNA for the CDR3 is TGTGCCAGCAGTTTTCAGGTCGGACAGCCCCAGCATTTT.

This clone turned up a few times. V usage is TRBV4-1 and J usage is TRBJ1-1, with D unclear. Trimming stripped 2 bases from V and 11 bases from J, with 15 bases between. The V gene's germline CDR1 is MGHRA and CDR2 YSYEKL. This CDR3 has 13 residues. CDR3 residues: CASSQIRHNWAFF. The CDR3 nucleotides are TGCGCCAGCAGCCAAATTAGACATAACTGGGCTTTCTTT.